This T cell receptor (beta chain) was sequenced during a study of blood T cell repertoires in COVID-19. Study background: Spain, Italy and the United States supplied samples that represented acute and convalescent COVID-19. In each case, the material was cDNA or gDNA derived from T cells, B-cell-depleted T cells, or PBMCs.

Authors' methods: Reference gene primers were amplified, and this amplification served to estimate nucleated cell counts. Method: immunoSEQ multiplex PCR; TCRdb's copy keeps in-frame clones and lacks some. That table furnishes V, J and clone size, whereas the DNA furnished D and trimming. The sample holds more than 65,000 clones, more than 75% seen once. Trimming took 0 bases from V and 8 from J, leaving 16 bases between them. The CDR3 runs 15 residues. CDR1 MGHRA and CDR2 YSYEKL come from the germline V gene. Sequencing used peripheral blood. This TCR came from a human donor in a cohort sampled during active COVID-19. The genes are TRBV4-1 and TRBJ1-2, with D possibly TRBD1 on 6 matching bases. CDR3 DNA sequence: TGCGCCAGCAGCCAAGATCCCGGGGTCCAGGGGGGCTACACCTTC. Translated: CASSQDPGVQGGYTF.